These 11 T cell receptor beta chains were sequenced from one sample in a study of blood T cells in healthy people across ages. A second about 7 to 12 cycle PCR used barcoded and J-beta primers. Using its own MiXCR run on the 5' RACE reads, TCRdb lists one record per CDR3 protein. The sample shows about 1.8 million distinct CDR3 sequences, less than 50% of them seen only once. Sequencing input: blood. The origin of the receptors is a woman between 40 and 55 years old in good health.

The chain is built from TRBV12-3 or TRBV12-4 and TRBJ1-2; possible D gene TRBD1, 5 bases. The CDR3 loop spans 15 amino acids. The germline V and J ends were trimmed by 6 bases and 1 base, with 15 bases remaining between them. The CDR3 sequence: CASSQGDSYNYGYTF. The CDR3, as DNA: TGTGCCAGCAGCCAAGGAGACAGTTATAACTATGGCTACACCTTC.

The rearrangement uses TRBV20-1 and TRBJ1-5; possibly TRBD1 for D (6 bases). The V end was cut by 6 bases, the J end by 1 base, with 16 bases between. The CDR3 is made up of 15 amino acids. In germline, CDR1 is DFQATT, CDR2 SNEGSKA (reference sequence). The CDR3 DNA is TGCAGTGCCACACAGGGTATGGGGAGCAATCAGCCCCAGCATTTT. Translated: CSATQGMGSNQPQHF.

This clonotype was seen a few times. The rearrangement joins TRBV20-1 to TRBJ2-1, with D uncertain. V was trimmed by 5 bases and J by 12 bases, leaving 8 bases between them. This CDR3 has 9 amino acids. Germline values: CDR1 DFQATT, CDR2 SNEGSKA (reference sequence). This chain's CDR3 is CSAYTGQFF. The CDR3 DNA follows: TGCAGTGCTTACACGGGGCAGTTCTTC.

In this sample, this clonotype turned up a few times. The V gene is TRBV2, the J gene TRBJ2-5, with TRBD2 matching 8 bases. The CDR3 is 15 residues long. Trimming cost V 7 bases and J 7 bases; bases outside gene matches: 14. Germline V gene sequence: CDR1 SNHLY, CDR2 FYNNEI. DNA for the CDR3: TGTGCCAGCACTGGCCCGGGACTAGGAATCGGGACCCAGTACTTC. Protein: CASTGPGLGIGTQYF.

This clonotype has a handful of counts. The V gene is TRBV7-9, the J gene TRBJ2-3; 8 nucleotides agree with TRBD2. This CDR3 comprises 15 residues. Germline V gives CDR1 SEHNR, CDR2 FQNEAQ (reference sequence). With V trimmed by 3 bases and J by 5 bases, 7 bases remained unmatched. The CDR3 protein is CASSLIAGNIDTQYF. The DNA for the CDR3 is TGTGCCAGCAGCTTGATAGCGGGGAACATAGATACGCAGTATTTT. Full variable domain (remainder filled in from reference TRBV7-9 and TRBJ2-3): DTGVSQNPRHKITKRGQNVTFRCDPISEHNRLYWYRQTLGQGPEFLTYFQNEAQLEKSRLLSDRFSAERPKGSFSTLEIQRTEQGDSAMYLCASSLIAGNIDTQYFGPGTRLTVL.

This clonotype was picked up a small number of times. The V call is TRBV29-1, the J call TRBJ1-2; D remains unclear. This CDR3 is 13 amino acids long. V lost 3 bases, J lost 0 bases, and 8 bases lay in between. CDR1 is SQVTM, CDR2 ANQGSEA, per germline. The CDR3 coding sequence is TGCAGCGTTGAGTGGCACGCTAACTATGGCTACACCTTC. This gives the protein CSVEWHANYGYTF.

The genes are TRBV4-3 and TRBJ2-7, with TRBD2 identical over 10 bases. Germline lookup yields CDR1 LGHNA and CDR2 YSLEER. Trimming took 0 bases from V and 6 from J; bases not matched to a gene: 8. The CDR3 is made up of 16 amino acids. The chain's CDR3 is CASSQDGQAGGLEQYF. Here the CDR3 DNA reads TGCGCCAGCAGCCAAGATGGTCAAGCGGGGGGGCTCGAGCAGTACTTC.

CDR3 bases: TGTGCCACCAGCGTGACAGGATCAGGCAATGAGCAGTACTTC. This translates into CATSVTGSGNEQYF. The chain has TRBV15 and TRBJ2-7; weak D call: TRBD1 (6 bases). V lost 5 bases to trimming and J lost 7 bases, with 18 bases between them. CDR1 LNHNV and CDR2 YYDKDF come from the germline V gene (reference sequence). The CDR3 totals 14 residues.

This clonotype was counted a few times. This rearrangement joins TRBV7-2 to TRBJ2-1, with 9 bases lining up with TRBD2. Germline assignment: CDR1 SGHTA and CDR2 FQGNSA. Trimming removed 5 bases from V and 0 bases from J; junction bases left unmatched: 8. This CDR3 spans 17 amino acids. CDR3 sequence (DNA): TGTGCCAGCAGCCGACGGGAGCGGGGGGACTCCTACAATGAGCAGTTCTTC. It specifies CASSRRERGDSYNEQFF.

This clonotype has more than one count but fewer than ten. The CDR3 sequence is CASSPDISPLHF. Written as DNA, the CDR3 is TGTGCCAGCAGTCCGGACATTTCACCCCTCCACTTT. This rearrangement joins TRBV6-2 or TRBV6-3 to TRBJ1-6; D is possibly TRBD1 (5 bases). V was cut by 5 bases and J by 9 bases, with 8 bases left in between. The CDR3 loop spans 12 amino acids. Germline assignment: CDR1 MNHEY and CDR2 SVGEGT.

The chain carries TRBV4-1 and TRBJ2-5; TRBD1 matches 7 bases. The CDR3 length is 16 residues. J gave up 1 base and V 0 bases, and 5 bases lay outside the gene matches. The germline CDR1 and CDR2 sequences are MGHRA and YSYEKL. This CDR3 is CASSQDQTGCQETQYF. The CDR3 DNA reads TGCGCCAGCAGCCAAGATCAGACAGGGTGCCAAGAGACCCAGTACTTC.